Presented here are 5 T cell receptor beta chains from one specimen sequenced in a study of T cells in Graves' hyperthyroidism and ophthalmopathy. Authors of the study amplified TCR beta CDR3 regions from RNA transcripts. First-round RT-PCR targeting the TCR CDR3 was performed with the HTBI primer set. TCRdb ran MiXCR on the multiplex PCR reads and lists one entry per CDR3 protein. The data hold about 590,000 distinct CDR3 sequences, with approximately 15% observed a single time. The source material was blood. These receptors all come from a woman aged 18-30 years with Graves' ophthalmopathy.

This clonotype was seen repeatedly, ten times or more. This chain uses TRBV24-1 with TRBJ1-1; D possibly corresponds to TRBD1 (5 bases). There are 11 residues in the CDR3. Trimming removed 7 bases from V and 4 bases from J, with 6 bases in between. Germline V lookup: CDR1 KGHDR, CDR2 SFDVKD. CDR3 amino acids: CATRQGTEAFF. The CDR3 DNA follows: TGTGCCACCAGGCAGGGCACTGAAGCTTTCTTT.

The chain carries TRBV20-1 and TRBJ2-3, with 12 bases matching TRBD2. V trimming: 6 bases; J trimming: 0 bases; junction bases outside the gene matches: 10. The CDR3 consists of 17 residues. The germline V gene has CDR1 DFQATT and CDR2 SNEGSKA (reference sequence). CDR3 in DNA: TGCAGTGCCCCGGGGGCTAGCGGGAGGGCTAGCACAGATACGCAGTATTTT. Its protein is CSAPGASGRASTDTQYF.

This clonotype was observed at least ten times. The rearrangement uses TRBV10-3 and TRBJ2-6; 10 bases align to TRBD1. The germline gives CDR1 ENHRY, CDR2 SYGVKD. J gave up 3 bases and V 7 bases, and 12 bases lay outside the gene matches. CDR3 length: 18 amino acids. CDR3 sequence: CAITSEETGGGGANVLTF. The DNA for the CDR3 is TGTGCCATCACCTCGGAAGAGACAGGGGGCGGTGGGGCCAACGTCCTGACTTTC.

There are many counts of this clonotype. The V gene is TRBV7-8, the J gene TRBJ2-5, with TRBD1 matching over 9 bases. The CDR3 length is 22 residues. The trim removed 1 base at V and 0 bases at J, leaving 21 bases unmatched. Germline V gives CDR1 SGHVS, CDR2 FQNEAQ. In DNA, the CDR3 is TGTGCCAGCAGCTTAGTAGGGACAGGGAGTGTCGCGGACCGGACGTACCAAGAGACCCAGTACTTC. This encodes CASSLVGTGSVADRTYQETQYF.

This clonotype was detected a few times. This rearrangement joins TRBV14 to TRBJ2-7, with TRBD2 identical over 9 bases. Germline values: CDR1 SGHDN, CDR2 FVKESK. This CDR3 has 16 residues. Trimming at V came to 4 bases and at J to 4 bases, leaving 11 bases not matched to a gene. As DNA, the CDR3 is TGTGCCAGCAGCCGCCCGACTAGCGGAGCTCCGTACGAGCAGTACTTC. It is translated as CASSRPTSGAPYEQYF.